The rows below give T cell receptor beta chains drawn from one sample of a study of blood T cell repertoires in COVID-19. The assay was immunoSEQ multiplex PCR, and TCRdb's table has in-frame clones only and misses some. This table holds tens of thousands of clones, roughly nine tenths found once. The specimen was peripheral blood. The receptors derive from a man aged 40-50 years with COVID-19, enrolled during active disease. CDR3s include the opening cysteine and the closing phenylalanine or tryptophan. Fields, in order: D gene, clone size, J gene, V gene, CDR3 DNA, CDR3 protein. D genes are given only for firm matches. Only some rows state a clone size, as once, few, many or a class for expanded clones.

d_gene: TRBD1; abundance: .; j_gene: TRBJ1-1; v_gene: TRBV29-1; CDR3nt: TGCAGCGTGGGACAGGCCATTGAAGCTTTCTTT; CDR3aa: CSVGQAIEAFF
d_gene: .; abundance: once; j_gene: TRBJ1-4; v_gene: TRBV27; CDR3nt: TGTGCCAGCAGGCCGGGGGAACGGGAGGATAGTGAAAAACTGTTTTTT; CDR3aa: CASRPGEREDSEKLFF
d_gene: TRBD1; abundance: .; j_gene: TRBJ1-6; v_gene: TRBV2; CDR3nt: TGTGCCAGCATCCAACAGGGGACTTGGAATTCACCCCTCCACTTT; CDR3aa: CASIQQGTWNSPLHF
d_gene: .; abundance: .; j_gene: TRBJ2-3; v_gene: TRBV5-4; CDR3nt: TGTGCCAGCAGCTTCCAGGAACGCACAGATACGCAGTATTTT; CDR3aa: CASSFQERTDTQYF
d_gene: TRBD1; abundance: .; j_gene: TRBJ1-6; v_gene: TRBV27; CDR3nt: TGTGCCAGCAGTTTAGGACAGGGGGCCCCAAATTCACCCCTCCACTTT; CDR3aa: CASSLGQGAPNSPLHF
d_gene: TRBD2; abundance: .; j_gene: TRBJ2-1; v_gene: TRBV3-1/TRBV3-2; CDR3nt: TGTGCCAGCAGCCACCCAGCGGGGGAGCAGTTCTTC; CDR3aa: CASSHPAGEQFF
d_gene: TRBD1; abundance: .; j_gene: TRBJ1-6; v_gene: TRBV19; CDR3nt: TGTGCCAGTAGGCCCTCAGACAGGGGGTCGGATTCACCCCTCCACTTT; CDR3aa: CASRPSDRGSDSPLHF
d_gene: .; abundance: .; j_gene: TRBJ1-2; v_gene: TRBV6-1; CDR3nt: TGTGCCAGCAGTGAATATGGGGGCGTAGGGGGCTACACCTTC; CDR3aa: CASSEYGGVGGYTF
d_gene: .; abundance: .; j_gene: TRBJ1-3; v_gene: TRBV6-1; CDR3nt: TGTGCCAGCAGTGAATTTCCACCCGGGGGGGTAGGTGGAAACACCATATATTTT; CDR3aa: CASSEFPPGGVGGNTIYF
d_gene: TRBD1; abundance: .; j_gene: TRBJ1-5; v_gene: TRBV6-5; CDR3nt: TGTGCCAGCAGGGGGCCGGGACAGGGCAATCAGCCCCAGCATTTT; CDR3aa: CASRGPGQGNQPQHF
d_gene: TRBD1; abundance: .; j_gene: TRBJ2-5; v_gene: TRBV3-1/TRBV3-2; CDR3nt: TGTGCCAGCAGCCAAGTGACAGGGGGCGAAGAGACCCAGTACTTC; CDR3aa: CASSQVTGGEETQYF
d_gene: TRBD1; abundance: .; j_gene: TRBJ2-7; v_gene: TRBV28; CDR3nt: TGTGCCAGCAGGGGACAGTACTACGAGCAGTACTTC; CDR3aa: CASRGQYYEQYF
d_gene: .; abundance: .; j_gene: TRBJ1-2; v_gene: TRBV6-5; CDR3nt: TGTGCCAGCAGCCCGACAGGTCGCGGCTATGGCTACACCTTC; CDR3aa: CASSPTGRGYGYTF
d_gene: TRBD1; abundance: .; j_gene: TRBJ2-1; v_gene: TRBV19; CDR3nt: TGTGCCAGTAGTGAAGGATGGACAGGGAATGAGCAGTTCTTC; CDR3aa: CASSEGWTGNEQFF
d_gene: .; abundance: .; j_gene: TRBJ2-3; v_gene: TRBV4-1; CDR3nt: TGCGCCAGCAGCCAAGAGGGGGCGGGGGCGTTGGATACGCAGTATTTT; CDR3aa: CASSQEGAGALDTQYF
d_gene: .; abundance: .; j_gene: TRBJ1-1; v_gene: TRBV7-3; CDR3nt: TGTGCCAGCAGCACCACAGTGAACACTGAAGCTTTCTTT; CDR3aa: CASSTTVNTEAFF
d_gene: .; abundance: .; j_gene: TRBJ1-3; v_gene: TRBV12-5; CDR3nt: TGTGCTAGTGGTTTGGTACCACGAGGAGTCTCCCGGCCTTCCTCTGGAAACACCATATATTTT; CDR3aa: CASGLVPRGVSRPSSGNTIYF
d_gene: .; abundance: .; j_gene: TRBJ2-1; v_gene: TRBV18; CDR3nt: TGTGCCAGCGCCAGAAATCAGGGGCGGGAGCAGTTCTTC; CDR3aa: CASARNQGREQFF
d_gene: .; abundance: .; j_gene: TRBJ1-3; v_gene: TRBV5-1; CDR3nt: TGCGCCAGCAGCAGCGACAGCTCAACTGGAAACACCATATATTTT; CDR3aa: CASSSDSSTGNTIYF
d_gene: .; abundance: .; j_gene: TRBJ2-3; v_gene: TRBV5-1; CDR3nt: TGCGCCAGCAGCTTGGGACTTTCCCCAGATACGCAGTATTTT; CDR3aa: CASSLGLSPDTQYF
d_gene: TRBD1; abundance: .; j_gene: TRBJ1-4; v_gene: TRBV16; CDR3nt: TGTGCCAGCAGCGGCACAGGGGGTGTTCGTAATGAAAAACTGTTTTTT; CDR3aa: CASSGTGGVRNEKLFF
d_gene: TRBD1; abundance: once; j_gene: TRBJ2-3; v_gene: TRBV9; CDR3nt: TGTGCCAGCAGCACAACAGGGGCGACAGGGCACACAGATACGCAGTATTTT; CDR3aa: CASSTTGATGHTDTQYF
d_gene: TRBD2; abundance: .; j_gene: TRBJ2-5; v_gene: TRBV5-4; CDR3nt: TGTGCCAGCAGCCCCGGAGTAGCGGGGGGGTCGCAAGAGACCCAGTACTTC; CDR3aa: CASSPGVAGGSQETQYF
d_gene: .; abundance: .; j_gene: TRBJ1-1; v_gene: TRBV30; CDR3nt: TGTGCCTGGACTCTCGGGGCCTCAGGGGAGACTGAAGCTTTCTTT; CDR3aa: CAWTLGASGETEAFF
d_gene: TRBD2; abundance: .; j_gene: TRBJ2-5; v_gene: TRBV3-1/TRBV3-2; CDR3nt: TGTGCCAGCAGCCAAGTATTAGCGGGGGGCCTTTACTTC; CDR3aa: CASSQVLAGGLYF
d_gene: .; abundance: .; j_gene: TRBJ1-5; v_gene: TRBV7-2; CDR3nt: TGTGCCAGCAGCTTAGCGGCAGGCCAGGGGTGGCCCCAGCATTTT; CDR3aa: CASSLAAGQGWPQHF
d_gene: TRBD1; abundance: .; j_gene: TRBJ2-1; v_gene: TRBV11-3; CDR3nt: TGTGCCAGCAGCTTAGGGACAGGGGTGCGTGAGCAGTTCTTC; CDR3aa: CASSLGTGVREQFF
d_gene: .; abundance: .; j_gene: TRBJ2-1; v_gene: TRBV4-2; CDR3nt: TGTGCCAGCAGCCCGGGTGGTAGCGATAACAATGAGCAGTTCTTC; CDR3aa: CASSPGGSDNNEQFF
d_gene: .; abundance: few; j_gene: TRBJ1-1; v_gene: TRBV6-5; CDR3nt: TGTGCCAGCAGTCCCACTCGAACTGAAGCTTTCTTT; CDR3aa: CASSPTRTEAFF
d_gene: TRBD1; abundance: many; j_gene: TRBJ2-7; v_gene: TRBV27; CDR3nt: TGTGCCAGCAGTTTTCAGACAGGGATATACGAGCAGTACTTC; CDR3aa: CASSFQTGIYEQYF
d_gene: .; abundance: .; j_gene: TRBJ1-5; v_gene: TRBV19; CDR3nt: TGTGCCAGCAACATCGGGGGTGGCAATCAGCCCCAGCATTTT; CDR3aa: CASNIGGGNQPQHF
d_gene: .; abundance: .; j_gene: TRBJ1-2; v_gene: TRBV29-1; CDR3nt: TGCAGCGTGAGCGGGACCCTAACACGAGGCTACACCTTC; CDR3aa: CSVSGTLTRGYTF
d_gene: .; abundance: .; j_gene: TRBJ2-1; v_gene: TRBV10-2; CDR3nt: TGCGCCAGCAGCCGAGGGGGGGACTACAATGAGCAGTTCTTC; CDR3aa: CASSRGGDYNEQFF
d_gene: .; abundance: .; j_gene: TRBJ1-1; v_gene: TRBV10-3; CDR3nt: TGTGCCATCAGTGAGTCGAGAGGCCGGTTCTTT; CDR3aa: CAISESRGRFF
d_gene: .; abundance: .; j_gene: TRBJ1-4; v_gene: TRBV15; CDR3nt: TGTGCCACCAGCAGGGAGGGTGGGGAAAAACTGTTTTTT; CDR3aa: CATSREGGEKLFF
d_gene: .; abundance: .; j_gene: TRBJ2-3; v_gene: TRBV9; CDR3nt: TGTGCCAGCAGCCCCGGGACTGATATTTTCACAGATACGCAGTATTTT; CDR3aa: CASSPGTDIFTDTQYF
d_gene: .; abundance: .; j_gene: TRBJ1-1; v_gene: TRBV9; CDR3nt: TGTGCCAGCAGCGTAGGGGGGGTGAACACTGAAGCTTTCTTT; CDR3aa: CASSVGGVNTEAFF
d_gene: .; abundance: few; j_gene: TRBJ1-5; v_gene: TRBV18; CDR3nt: TGTGCCAGCTCACCATCACAGGGAGCGGGGCAGCCCCAGCATTTT; CDR3aa: CASSPSQGAGQPQHF
d_gene: .; abundance: .; j_gene: TRBJ2-5; v_gene: TRBV19; CDR3nt: TGTGCCAGTAGTATAGAACACAGACAAGAGACCCAGTACTTC; CDR3aa: CASSIEHRQETQYF
d_gene: .; abundance: .; j_gene: TRBJ1-1; v_gene: TRBV5-1; CDR3nt: TGCGCCAGCAGCTTGAACGGGGGGCCCACTGAAGCTTTCTTT; CDR3aa: CASSLNGGPTEAFF
d_gene: TRBD1; abundance: .; j_gene: TRBJ2-3; v_gene: TRBV3-1/TRBV3-2; CDR3nt: TGTGCCAGCAGCCCACCGGGACAGGGCACAGATACGCAGTATTTT; CDR3aa: CASSPPGQGTDTQYF
d_gene: .; abundance: medium-sized; j_gene: TRBJ1-1; v_gene: TRBV19; CDR3nt: TGTGCCAGTAGTATTGAGGGCTGGGCTGAAGCTTTCTTT; CDR3aa: CASSIEGWAEAFF
d_gene: .; abundance: .; j_gene: TRBJ2-7; v_gene: TRBV5-6; CDR3nt: TGTGCCAGCAGCTTGGAACCGGACACTACCGCCGAGCAGTACTTC; CDR3aa: CASSLEPDTTAEQYF
d_gene: TRBD1; abundance: .; j_gene: TRBJ2-7; v_gene: TRBV5-1; CDR3nt: TGCGCCAGCAGCCCCGGACAGGAAAACTACGAGCAGTACTTC; CDR3aa: CASSPGQENYEQYF
d_gene: .; abundance: .; j_gene: TRBJ1-3; v_gene: TRBV6-5; CDR3nt: TGTGCCAGCGTGAGGGTTGCGGGTCCTGGAAACACCATATATTTT; CDR3aa: CASVRVAGPGNTIYF